This is a list of T cell receptor beta chains from one sample in a study of blood T cell repertoires in COVID-19. The method was immunoSEQ multiplex PCR; TCRdb's version includes in-frame clones alone and lacks a portion of them. The sample shows some 120,000 clones, about four fifths of them seen only once. Source material: peripheral blood. These receptors were obtained from a human donor in a cohort sampled during active COVID-19. The CDR3 runs from the conserved cysteine through the conserved F or W. D genes are given only for firm matches. Part of the rows lack a size; the others show once, few, many or a class for expanded clones.

J gene	clone size	D gene	CDR3 length	V gene	CDR3 DNA	CDR3 protein
TRBJ1-6	.	.	14	TRBV14	TGTGCCAGCAGCCAAGGTACAGCCAATTCACCCCTCCACTTT	CASSQGTANSPLHF
TRBJ2-2	.	.	15	TRBV10-3	TGTGCCATCAGTGCACAGGACAAGAACACCGGGGAGCTGTTTTTT	CAISAQDKNTGELFF
TRBJ2-1	once	.	15	TRBV7-2	TGTGCCAGCAGCTGGGCAGCCAACCCCTACAATGAGCAGTTCTTC	CASSWAANPYNEQFF
TRBJ2-7	.	.	11	TRBV28	TGTGCCAGCAGCGACAGCTACGAGCAGTACTTC	CASSDSYEQYF
TRBJ2-1	.	TRBD2	16	TRBV12-5	TGTGCTAGTGTAGCCGAGGCTAGCGGGGAGTACAATGAGCAGTTCTTC	CASVAEASGEYNEQFF
TRBJ2-5	.	TRBD2	14	TRBV9	TGTGCCAGCAGCGTGGGGGGGAACCAAGAGACCCAGTACTTC	CASSVGGNQETQYF
TRBJ1-6	.	TRBD1	13	TRBV12-3/TRBV12-4	TGTGCCAGCAGGCAGGGGGATAATTCACCCCTCCACTTT	CASRQGDNSPLHF
TRBJ2-7	.	TRBD2	14	TRBV5-1	TGCGCCAGCAGCTCCCTCGGGGGGACCTACGAGCAGTACTTC	CASSSLGGTYEQYF
TRBJ2-2	.	TRBD2	16	TRBV7-9	TGTGCCAGCAGCGAGGAGAGCGGGGGGGCCTCCGGGGAGCTGTTTTTT	CASSEESGGASGELFF
TRBJ2-5	once	.	11	TRBV20-1	TGCAGTGCTACTGGAGGGGAGACCCAGTACTTC	CSATGGETQYF
TRBJ1-4	few	.	16	TRBV7-2	TGTGCCAGCAGCTTATTGGCGGGGGGCGCGGGTGAAAAACTGTTTTTT	CASSLLAGGAGEKLFF